This T cell receptor beta chain came from a study of blood T cell repertoires in COVID-19. The CDR3 extends over 14 amino acids. Germline assignment: CDR1 SEHNR and CDR2 FQNEAQ (reference sequence). Unmatched junction bases numbered 4, after V lost 0 bases and J lost 5 bases. Sequencing used immunoSEQ multiplex PCR; TCRdb keeps in-frame clones, though not all of them. Among some 200,000 clones, 87% were seen once, and the ten largest hold 0.8% to 1%. This TCR was sampled from a woman aged 18-29 years who had recovered from COVID-19. The sequencing sample was made of peripheral blood. The chain uses TRBV7-9 and TRBJ2-7; 7 bases agree with TRBD1. The CDR3 DNA reads TGTGCCAGCAGCTTAGCATTTGGGACAGACGAGCAGTACTTC. Translated, it gives CASSLAFGTDEQYF.